This TCR beta chain was recorded in a study of blood T cell repertoires in COVID-19. For the study at large: Sources were T cells, B-cell-depleted T cells, or PBMCs; the material itself was cDNA or gDNA.

In the original workflow: Amplification with reference gene primers provided the estimates of nucleated cell counts. Assay used: immunoSEQ multiplex PCR; TCRdb lists only in-frame clones, some missing. From that table come the V and J calls and clone size; the DNA was used to work out D and trimming. The sample shows 50,000 to 60,000 clones, 90% of them seen only once. The V gene end was trimmed by 3 bases and the J gene end by 6 bases; junction bases not matched to a gene: 8. The CDR3 sequence is 15 residues long. CDR1 KGHSH and CDR2 LQKENI come from the germline V gene. The chain recombines TRBV18 with TRBJ2-7; TRBD1 matches 10 bases. The receptor's source is an elderly woman with acute or convalescent COVID-19. Material for sequencing was peripheral blood. CDR3 sequence reads: CASSPPGQGFREQYF. In nucleotides, the CDR3 is TGTGCCAGCTCACCGCCGGGACAGGGGTTCCGCGAGCAGTACTTC.